A selection of T cell receptor beta chains follows, all from one sample in a study of cytomegalovirus exposure and HLA in healthy donors. Data came from immunoSEQ multiplex PCR; TCRdb stores just in-frame clones and leaves some out. The data show approximately 210,000 clones, with around four fifths seen just once and roughly a tenth held by the top ten. Sequenced sample: PBMCs. The origin of the receptors is a woman aged 45-60 years in good health and CMV-seropositive. CDR3s include the opening cysteine and the closing phenylalanine or tryptophan. The D gene is left open where the match is weak. Some rows have no size entry. The others give once, few or many, or a class for an expanded clone.

clone size: NA; V gene: TRBV25-1; D gene: TRBD1; J gene: TRBJ2-7; CDR3 DNA: TGTGCCAGCAGTTTGGGACAGGGGGCCTACGAGCAGTACTTC; CDR3 protein: CASSLGQGAYEQYF
clone size: NA; V gene: TRBV7-2; D gene: TRBD2; J gene: TRBJ2-1; CDR3 DNA: TGTGCCAGCAGCCGCAGCCCGGGAGGGGAGCAGTTCTTC; CDR3 protein: CASSRSPGGEQFF
clone size: NA; V gene: TRBV27; D gene: TRBD1; J gene: TRBJ2-5; CDR3 DNA: TGTGCCAGCAGTTTGAGACAGGGCATAGGGACCCAGTACTTC; CDR3 protein: CASSLRQGIGTQYF
clone size: NA; V gene: TRBV28; D gene: TRBD2; J gene: TRBJ2-3; CDR3 DNA: TGTGCCAGCAGTCCCCGGACTAGCGGGGGGCCTGAAGCAGATACGCAGTATTTT; CDR3 protein: CASSPRTSGGPEADTQYF
clone size: NA; V gene: TRBV7-2; D gene: NA; J gene: TRBJ1-3; CDR3 DNA: TGTGCCAGCAGCCCAGGACATTACTCTGGAAACACCATATATTTT; CDR3 protein: CASSPGHYSGNTIYF
clone size: once; V gene: TRBV6-1; D gene: TRBD2; J gene: TRBJ2-3; CDR3 DNA: TGTGCCAGCAGTGAGGGACTGGGAGGGGATACGCAGTATTTT; CDR3 protein: CASSEGLGGDTQYF
clone size: NA; V gene: TRBV7-6; D gene: NA; J gene: TRBJ2-7; CDR3 DNA: TGTGCCAGCAGCTTAGCGTCAAGGGGCGCGGTCTACGAGCAGTACTTC; CDR3 protein: CASSLASRGAVYEQYF
clone size: NA; V gene: TRBV7-6; D gene: TRBD1; J gene: TRBJ1-1; CDR3 DNA: TGTGCCAGCAGCCCCCAACAGGGGCGAAACACTGAAGCTTTCTTT; CDR3 protein: CASSPQQGRNTEAFF
clone size: few; V gene: TRBV6-5; D gene: TRBD1; J gene: TRBJ1-1; CDR3 DNA: TGTGCCAGCAGAAGGGGGCTCACTGAAGCTTTCTTT; CDR3 protein: CASRRGLTEAFF
clone size: few; V gene: TRBV6-6; D gene: TRBD1; J gene: TRBJ1-2; CDR3 DNA: TGTGCCAGCAACCCAATACTTACAGGGGGTGACTATGGCTACACCTTC; CDR3 protein: CASNPILTGGDYGYTF